Below are 4 T cell receptor beta chains sequenced from a single sample in a study of monozygotic twins with inflammatory bowel disease. TCRdb re-called the 5' RACE reads; every CDR3 protein appears as one record, without DNA. The record lists approximately 210,000 distinct CDR3 sequences, of which the ten most abundant hold about 8%. Sequences were obtained from blood. These receptors were taken from a human donor with ulcerative colitis or Crohn's disease, or a healthy co-twin of an affected twin (not recorded which).

The genes are TRBV5-4 and TRBJ2-5; TCRdb's assignment of TRBD1 cannot be checked, as there is no DNA. CDR3 length: 14 amino acids. CDR1 is SGHNT and CDR2 is YYREEE in the germline V gene (reference sequence). The CDR3: CASSFGRGQETQYF. Full variable domain (remainder filled in from reference TRBV5-4 and TRBJ2-5): ETGVTQSPTHLIKTRGQQVTLRCSSQSGHNTVSWYQQALGQGPQFIFQYYREEENGRGNFPPRFSGLQFPNYSSELNVNALELDDSALYLCASSFGRGQETQYFGPGTRLLVL.

The gene calls are TRBV18 and TRBJ2-1; absent DNA, TCRdb's TRBD2 call cannot be checked. From germline, CDR1 is KGHSH and CDR2 LQKENI. CDR3 size: 15 residues. The CDR3 here is CASSPPAGGGNEQFF.

The chain carries TRBV11-1 and TRBJ2-7; with no DNA, the TCRdb D assignment of TRBD1 cannot be verified. Looked up from germline, CDR1 is SGHAT and CDR2 is FQDESV (reference sequence). The CDR3 has 15 residues. The CDR3 is CASSLEALPRHEQYF.

The V gene is TRBV29-1, the J gene TRBJ2-3; checking the TCRdb D call of TRBD1 is not possible without DNA. The CDR3 sequence is 15 residues long. Per the germline V gene, CDR1 is SQVTM and CDR2 is ANQGSEA. The CDR3 protein is CSAKGGGGSTDTQYF.